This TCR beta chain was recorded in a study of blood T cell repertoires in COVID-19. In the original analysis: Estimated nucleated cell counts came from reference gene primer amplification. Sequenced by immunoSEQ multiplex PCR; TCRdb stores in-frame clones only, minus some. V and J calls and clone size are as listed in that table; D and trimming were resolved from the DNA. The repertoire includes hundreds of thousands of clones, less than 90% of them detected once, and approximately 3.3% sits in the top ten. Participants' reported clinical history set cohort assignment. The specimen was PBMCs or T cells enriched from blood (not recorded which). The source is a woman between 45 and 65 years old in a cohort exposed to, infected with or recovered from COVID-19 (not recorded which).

Written as DNA, the CDR3 is TGTGCCAGTAGTTGGAGGACAGGGGGCTCCTATGGCTACACCTTC. Translation gives CASSWRTGGSYGYTF. The chain joins TRBV19 to TRBJ1-2; 11 bases are a match to TRBD1. CDR3 size: 15 residues. The germline V gene encodes CDR1 LNHDA and CDR2 SQIVND (reference sequence). V dropped 5 bases and J dropped 4; count of bases not matched to a gene: 6.